These 25 T cell receptor beta chains share one sample of origin, sequenced in a study of glioma-infiltrating T cells after dendritic cell vaccination. Regarding time point: after dendritic cell vaccination, including at tumor progression/relapse. Clones were read by immunoSEQ multiplex PCR, and TCRdb kept only the in-frame ones, dropping some. The sample yields 65,000 or so clones, roughly nine tenths seen once. This material consisted of blood, taken after dendritic cell vaccination. All receptors derive from a human donor with glioblastoma.

CDR3: CASSSGGSRDEQFF. The CDR3 coding sequence is TGCGCCAGCAGCTCGGGGGGCAGTCGCGATGAGCAGTTCTTC. V is TRBV5-1 and J is TRBJ2-1; D might be TRBD2 (7 bases). Germline V gene lookup returns CDR1 SGHRS and CDR2 YFSETQ. The germline V and J ends were trimmed by 3 bases and 8 bases, with 15 bases remaining between them. The CDR3 contains 14 residues.

The CDR3 spells CASSSGAYEQYF. The CDR3 DNA sequence: TGTGCCAGCAGTTCCGGGGCCTACGAGCAGTACTTC. This rearrangement joins TRBV6-5 to TRBJ2-7, with D maybe TRBD2 (5 bases). Germline V gives CDR1 MNHEY, CDR2 SVGAGI. Trimming took 4 bases from V and 2 from J, leaving 6 bases between them. This CDR3 region has 12 residues.

The genes are TRBV7-2 and TRBJ1-3; TRBD1 matches 8 bases. V was clipped by 7 bases and J by 7 bases; unmatched bases: 6. This CDR3 has 13 residues. The germline gives CDR1 SGHTA, CDR2 FQGNSA. The CDR3: CASKGQERNTIYF. CDR3 nucleotides: TGTGCCAGCAAGGGACAGGAGAGGAACACCATATATTTT. Full variable domain (missing parts from reference TRBV7-2 and TRBJ1-3): GAGVSQSPSNKVTEKGKDVELRCDPISGHTALYWYRQSLGQGLEFLIYFQGNSAPDKSGLPSDRFSAERTGGSVSTLTIQRTQQEDSAVYLCASKGQERNTIYFGEGSWLTVV.

The gene calls are TRBV2 and TRBJ2-1; 8 nucleotides align to TRBD1. This CDR3 comprises 16 residues. Germline V gives CDR1 SNHLY, CDR2 FYNNEI. The trim removed 3 bases at V and 0 bases at J, leaving 4 bases unmatched. As DNA, the CDR3 is TGTGCCAGCAGTGAGTGGGACAGGAGCTCCTACAATGAGCAGTTCTTC. Protein product: CASSEWDRSSYNEQFF.

The V gene is TRBV12-5, the J gene TRBJ2-7, with TRBD1 identical over 9 bases. Germline CDR1 reads LGHNT; CDR2 reads FRNRAP. The CDR3 loop spans 14 amino acids. The ends lost 6 bases at V and 5 bases at J; junction bases unmatched: 8. CDR3: CASGRGQGGHEQYF. CDR3 coding DNA: TGTGCTAGTGGACGGGGACAGGGAGGCCACGAGCAGTACTTC.

This rearrangement joins TRBV18 to TRBJ1-1; D gene unclear. Germline V gene data show CDR1 as KGHSH and CDR2 as LQKENI. The CDR3 spans 12 residues. Trimming removed 3 bases from V and 5 bases from J, with 7 bases in between. CDR3 residues: CASSPLATEAFF. For the CDR3, the DNA is TGTGCCAGCTCACCCCTAGCGACTGAAGCTTTCTTT.

The V call is TRBV7-7, the J call TRBJ1-4; D gene uncertain. This CDR3 comprises 16 residues. The V end lost 2 bases, the J end lost 6 bases, and 16 bases lay between the germline ends. Germline V lookup: CDR1 SSHAT, CDR2 FNYEAQ (reference sequence). The CDR3 DNA is TGTGCCAGCAGCTTACTTTTTCCGGAGGACGATGAAAAACTGTTTTTT. Amino acid sequence: CASSLLFPEDDEKLFF.

The chain uses TRBV18 and TRBJ2-3, with 9 bases that match TRBD2. CDR1 and CDR2 from the germline V gene are KGHSH and LQKENI. There are 17 residues in the CDR3. With V trimmed by 3 bases and J by 1 base, 8 bases remained unmatched. This CDR3 reads CASSPVSSGTRTDTQYF. In DNA, the CDR3 is TGTGCCAGCTCACCGGTGTCTAGCGGGACCCGCACAGATACGCAGTATTTT.

The chain combines TRBV28 with TRBJ2-7; TRBD2 might be the D (5 bases). CDR3 length: 13 amino acids. V lost 3 bases to trimming and J lost 1 base, with 7 bases between them. The germline V gene has CDR1 MDHEN and CDR2 SYDVKM. This chain's CDR3 is CASSFTRSYEQYF. The CDR3 DNA reads TGTGCCAGCAGTTTCACTAGGTCCTACGAGCAGTACTTC.

V is TRBV6-5 and J is TRBJ1-2; D may be TRBD1 (5 bases). V lost 5 bases, J lost 0 bases, and 10 bases lay in between. Germline assignment: CDR1 MNHEY and CDR2 SVGAGI. CDR3 length: 14 amino acids. The CDR3 sequence: CASSEQTANYGYTF. The DNA of the CDR3 is TGTGCCAGCAGTGAGCAGACAGCTAACTATGGCTACACCTTC.

The J gene is TRBJ2-5, the V gene TRBV4-1, with TRBD2 matching 7 bases. V shed 1 base, J shed 4 bases, and the junction held 6 bases outside the gene matches. Per the germline V gene, CDR1 is MGHRA and CDR2 is YSYEKL. CDR3 size: 15 residues. The CDR3 DNA reads TGCGCCAGCAGCCAAGGGGGCTCGGGAGGAGAGACCCAGTACTTC. This codes for CASSQGGSGGETQYF.

The J gene is TRBJ1-1, the V gene TRBV5-6; 7 bases match TRBD1. The V gene end was trimmed by 3 bases and the J gene end by 5 bases; junction bases not matched to a gene: 7. In germline, CDR1 is SGHDT, CDR2 YYEEEE. CDR3 size: 14 residues. DNA of the CDR3: TGTGCCAGCAGCTCGACAGGGCTAGGGACTGAAGCTTTCTTT. Protein sequence: CASSSTGLGTEAFF. Using reference TRBV5-6 and TRBJ1-1 for the parts outside the CDR3, the full variable domain is DAGVTQSPTHLIKTRGQQVTLRCSPKSGHDTVSWYQQALGQGPQFIFQYYEEEERQRGNFPDRFSGHQFPNYSSELNVNALLLGDSALYLCASSSTGLGTEAFFGQGTRLTVV.

The J gene is TRBJ1-3, the V gene TRBV6-4, with 9 bases identical to TRBD1. Germline V gives CDR1 MRHNA, CDR2 SNTAGT. The CDR3 totals 15 residues. J gave up 10 bases and V 8 bases, and 15 bases lay outside the gene matches. CDR3: CASGDREPRRGTIYF. Written as DNA, the CDR3 is TGTGCCAGCGGGGACAGGGAGCCCAGGAGAGGGACCATATATTTT.

The V call is TRBV6-5, the J call TRBJ1-1, with D possibly matching TRBD1 (5 bases). The CDR3 contains 14 residues. Germline assignment: CDR1 MNHEY and CDR2 SVGAGI. The V end was cut by 2 bases, the J end by 4 bases, with 11 bases between. Written as DNA, the CDR3 is TGTGCCAGCAGTTACGATGGGGGGAGCACTGAAGCTTTCTTT. Encoded protein: CASSYDGGSTEAFF.

The CDR3 region has the DNA TGTGCCAGCAGCCAATCCGGCAGGGTGGGTGAAAAACTGTTTTTT. Its protein product is CASSQSGRVGEKLFF. The gene calls are TRBV7-9 and TRBJ1-4, with D tentatively TRBD1 (5 bases). The CDR3 consists of 15 residues. Per the germline V gene, CDR1 is SEHNR and CDR2 is FQNEAQ (reference sequence). Trimming cost V 5 bases and J 7 bases, with 17 bases left between them.

The CDR3 loop reads CASSLIGTQHEQYF. CDR3 bases: TGTGCCAGCAGTTTAATCGGGACTCAACACGAGCAGTACTTC. The genes are TRBV11-2 and TRBJ2-7; D may be TRBD2 (6 bases). CDR1 is SGHAT and CDR2 is FQNNGV in the germline V gene. The CDR3 has 14 residues. The germline V and J ends were trimmed by 6 bases and 5 bases, with 17 bases remaining between them.

The V call is TRBV29-1, the J call TRBJ1-1; maybe TRBD1 (6 bases). CDR3 length equals 12 residues. Trimming stripped 1 base from V and 12 bases from J, with 15 bases between. CDR1 is SQVTM and CDR2 is ANQGSEA in the germline V gene. In DNA, the CDR3 is TGCAGCGTTGAAGGAGGCGGCAGGGGAACTTTCTTT. Its translation is CSVEGGGRGTFF.

In this sample, this clone turned up once. CDR3 nucleotides: TGCAGCGTTGTGTACACTAGCAATCAGCCCCAGCATTTT. Its translation: CSVVYTSNQPQHF. The chain uses TRBV29-1 and TRBJ1-5; D is ambiguous. V shed 4 bases and J shed 0 bases, with 7 bases lying between them. This CDR3 comprises 13 residues. CDR1 and CDR2 from the germline V gene are SQVTM and ANQGSEA. The full variable domain, completed using reference TRBV29-1 and TRBJ1-5, is SAVISQKPSRDICQRGTSLTIQCQVDSQVTMMFWYRQQPGQSLTLIATANQGSEATYESGFVIDKFPISRPNLTFSTLTVSNMSPEDSSIYLCSVVYTSNQPQHFGDGTRLSIL.

This chain connects TRBV5-1 to TRBJ2-7, with D perhaps matching TRBD1 (6 bases). Deletions cut 8 bases from V and 6 bases from J, with 15 bases between. This CDR3 contains 12 residues. Germline assignment: CDR1 SGHRS and CDR2 YFSETQ. CDR3 coding DNA: TGCGCCAGACTGGATACAGGGTGCGAGCAGTACTTC. It encodes CARLDTGCEQYF.

The V gene is TRBV25-1, the J gene TRBJ2-7; TRBD1 agrees at 10 bases. The V segment lost 6 bases and the J segment 3 bases; nucleotides outside the gene matches: 8. The CDR3 is 15 amino acids. Germline assignment: CDR1 MGHDK and CDR2 SYGVNS. The CDR3 protein is CASSGVGQGHYEQYF. The CDR3 DNA sequence: TGTGCCAGCAGCGGGGTGGGACAGGGGCACTACGAGCAGTACTTC.

The J gene is TRBJ1-5, the V gene TRBV2; D is uncertain. V shed 3 bases and J shed 2 bases, with 11 bases lying between them. The CDR3 has 15 residues. Germline V gene sequence: CDR1 SNHLY, CDR2 FYNNEI. Here the CDR3 DNA reads TGTGCCAGCAGTGAGTCCGTCGAGGGCAATCAGCCCCAGCATTTT. Protein: CASSESVEGNQPQHF.

This clone was detected only once. V and J are TRBV11-3 and TRBJ1-1; D gene uncertain. The V gene's germline CDR1 is SGHNT and CDR2 YENEEA. Trimming removed 0 bases from V and 7 bases from J, with 9 bases in between. CDR3 length equals 13 residues. CDR3 protein: CASSLDFFLEAFF. Here the CDR3 DNA reads TGTGCCAGCAGCTTAGATTTCTTTCTTGAAGCTTTCTTT. Filled out from reference TRBV11-3 and TRBJ1-1, the complete variable domain reads EAGVVQSPRYKIIEKKQPVAFWCNPISGHNTLYWYLQNLGQGPELLIRYENEEAVDDSQLPKDRFSAERLKGVDSTLKIQPAELGDSAVYLCASSLDFFLEAFFGQGTRLTVV.

This clone was counted a few times. The rearrangement links TRBV5-4 to TRBJ1-5; TRBD1 is a possible D gene (5 bases). Looked up from germline, CDR1 is SGHNT and CDR2 is YYREEE (reference sequence). The V gene lost 0 bases and the J gene lost 3 bases, with 10 bases spanning the gap. There are 15 residues in the CDR3. The CDR3 protein is CASSLAAGPNQPQHF. The DNA for the CDR3 is TGTGCCAGCAGCTTGGCCGCGGGACCCAATCAGCCCCAGCATTTT.

The chain is built from TRBV29-1 and TRBJ2-5; TRBD1 aligns across 7 bases. V lost 5 bases, J lost 7 bases, and 13 bases stayed unmatched. Germline V gene lookup returns CDR1 SQVTM and CDR2 ANQGSEA. CDR3 length equals 14 residues. CDR3 sequence: CSVTPYRGQATQYF. The CDR3 bases are TGCAGCGTTACACCGTACAGGGGTCAGGCGACCCAGTACTTC. Based on the CDR3 plus reference TRBV29-1 and TRBJ2-5, the full variable domain is SAVISQKPSRDICQRGTSLTIQCQVDSQVTMMFWYRQQPGQSLTLIATANQGSEATYESGFVIDKFPISRPNLTFSTLTVSNMSPEDSSIYLCSVTPYRGQATQYFGPGTRLLVL.

The gene calls are TRBV4-3 and TRBJ2-2; D gene uncertain. V was shortened by 2 bases and J by 0 bases, with 10 bases between the two germline ends. The germline V gene has CDR1 LGHNA and CDR2 YSLEER. CDR3 size: 16 residues. CDR3 residues: CASSQKQVTNTGELFF. The DNA of the CDR3 is TGCGCCAGCAGCCAAAAGCAAGTTACGAACACCGGGGAGCTGTTTTTT.